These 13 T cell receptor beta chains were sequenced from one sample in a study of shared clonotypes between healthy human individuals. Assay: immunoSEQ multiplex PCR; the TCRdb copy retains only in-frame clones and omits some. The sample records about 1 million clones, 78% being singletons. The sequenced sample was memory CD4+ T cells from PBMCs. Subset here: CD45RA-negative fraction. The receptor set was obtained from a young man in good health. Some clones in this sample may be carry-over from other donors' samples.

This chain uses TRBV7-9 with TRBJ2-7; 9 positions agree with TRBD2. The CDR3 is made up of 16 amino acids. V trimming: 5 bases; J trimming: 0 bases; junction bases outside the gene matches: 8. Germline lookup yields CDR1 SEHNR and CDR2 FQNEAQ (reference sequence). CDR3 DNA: TGTGCCAGCAGCCCACAGGGTAGCGGGAGCTCCTACGAGCAGTACTTC. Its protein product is CASSPQGSGSSYEQYF. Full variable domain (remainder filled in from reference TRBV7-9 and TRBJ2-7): DTGVSQNPRHKITKRGQNVTFRCDPISEHNRLYWYRQTLGQGPEFLTYFQNEAQLEKSRLLSDRFSAERPKGSFSTLEIQRTEQGDSAMYLCASSPQGSGSSYEQYFGPGTRLTVT.

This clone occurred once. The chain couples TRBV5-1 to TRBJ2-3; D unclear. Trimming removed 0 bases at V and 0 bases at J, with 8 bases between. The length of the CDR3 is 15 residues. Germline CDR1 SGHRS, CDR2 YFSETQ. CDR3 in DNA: TGCGCCAGCAGCTTGGTACGAGCTAGCACAGATACGCAGTATTTT. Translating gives CASSLVRASTDTQYF.

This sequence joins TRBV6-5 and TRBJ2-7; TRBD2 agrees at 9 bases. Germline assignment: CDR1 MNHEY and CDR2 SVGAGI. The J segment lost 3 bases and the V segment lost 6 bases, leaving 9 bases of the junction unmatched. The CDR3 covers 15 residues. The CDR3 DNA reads TGTGCCAGCAGATCCACTGCGGGAGGGAGCTACGAGCAGTACTTC. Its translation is CASRSTAGGSYEQYF.

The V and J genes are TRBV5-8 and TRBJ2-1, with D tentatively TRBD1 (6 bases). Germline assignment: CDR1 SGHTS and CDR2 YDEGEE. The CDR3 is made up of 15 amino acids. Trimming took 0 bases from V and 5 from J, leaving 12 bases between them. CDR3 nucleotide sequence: TGTGCCAGCAGCTTGGGAAGGGGGATGGACAATGAGCAGTTCTTC. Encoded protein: CASSLGRGMDNEQFF.

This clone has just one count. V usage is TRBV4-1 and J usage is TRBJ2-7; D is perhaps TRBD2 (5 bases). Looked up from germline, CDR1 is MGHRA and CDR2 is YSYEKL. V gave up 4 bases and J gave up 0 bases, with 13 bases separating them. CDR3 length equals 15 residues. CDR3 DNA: TGCGCCAGCAGCCCCGGAGGTGGCATCTCCTACGAGCAGTACTTC. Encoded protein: CASSPGGGISYEQYF.

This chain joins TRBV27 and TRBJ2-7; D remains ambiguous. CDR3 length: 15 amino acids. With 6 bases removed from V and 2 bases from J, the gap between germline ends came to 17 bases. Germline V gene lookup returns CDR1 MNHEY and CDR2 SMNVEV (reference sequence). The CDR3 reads CASRTARDKTYEQYF. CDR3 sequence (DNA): TGTGCCAGCAGAACAGCCCGAGATAAGACCTACGAGCAGTACTTC.

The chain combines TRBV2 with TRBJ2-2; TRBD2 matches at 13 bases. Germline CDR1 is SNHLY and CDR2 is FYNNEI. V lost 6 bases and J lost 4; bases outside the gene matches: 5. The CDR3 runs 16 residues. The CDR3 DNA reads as TGTGCCAGCAGACTAAGGACTAGCGGGGGCACCGGGGAGCTGTTTTTT. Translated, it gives CASRLRTSGGTGELFF.

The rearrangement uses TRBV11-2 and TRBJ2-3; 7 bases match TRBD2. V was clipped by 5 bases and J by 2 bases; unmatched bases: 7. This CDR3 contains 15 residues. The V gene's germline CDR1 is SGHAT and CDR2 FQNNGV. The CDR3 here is CASSREGLNTDTQYF. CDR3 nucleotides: TGTGCCAGCAGCAGGGAGGGCCTAAACACAGATACGCAGTATTTT.

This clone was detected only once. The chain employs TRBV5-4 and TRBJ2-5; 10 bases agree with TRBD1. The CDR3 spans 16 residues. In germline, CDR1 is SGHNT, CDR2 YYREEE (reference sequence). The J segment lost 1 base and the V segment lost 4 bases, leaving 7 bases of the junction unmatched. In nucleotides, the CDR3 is TGTGCCAGCAGCCCGAGACAGGGGGCAGGCCAAGAGACCCAGTACTTC. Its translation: CASSPRQGAGQETQYF.

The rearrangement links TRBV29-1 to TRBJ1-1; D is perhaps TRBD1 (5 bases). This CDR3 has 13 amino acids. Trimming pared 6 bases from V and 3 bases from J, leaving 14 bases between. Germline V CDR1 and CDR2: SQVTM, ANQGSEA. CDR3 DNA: TGCAGCGTCACATGGGGGGAGTACACTGAAGCTTTCTTT. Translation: CSVTWGEYTEAFF.

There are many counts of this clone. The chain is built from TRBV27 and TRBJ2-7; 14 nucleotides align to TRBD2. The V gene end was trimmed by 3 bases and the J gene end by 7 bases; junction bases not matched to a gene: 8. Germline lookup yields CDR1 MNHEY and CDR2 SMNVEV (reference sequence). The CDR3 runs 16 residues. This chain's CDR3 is CASSFRLAGGPGEQYF. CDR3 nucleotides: TGTGCCAGCAGTTTTAGACTAGCGGGAGGGCCGGGAGAGCAGTACTTC.

CDR3 DNA sequence: TGTGCCCTTGCCGGCCCTTCCTACGAGCAGTACTTC. Its translation is CALAGPSYEQYF. The chain employs TRBV30 and TRBJ2-7; D is unresolved. Deletions cut 8 bases from V and 1 base from J, with 12 bases between. The V gene's germline CDR1 is GTSNPN and CDR2 SVGIG (reference sequence). This CDR3 contains 12 residues.

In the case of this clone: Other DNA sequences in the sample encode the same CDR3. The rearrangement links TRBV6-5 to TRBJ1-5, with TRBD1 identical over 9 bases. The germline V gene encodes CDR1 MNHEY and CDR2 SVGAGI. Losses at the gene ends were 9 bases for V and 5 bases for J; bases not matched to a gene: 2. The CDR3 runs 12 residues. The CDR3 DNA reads TGTGCCAGTAGGACAGGGGATCAGCCCCAGCATTTT. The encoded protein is CASRTGDQPQHF.